The 4 T cell receptor beta chains below all came from one sample that was sequenced in a study of cytomegalovirus exposure and HLA in healthy donors. Vbeta (60) and Jbeta (13) primers were used in the PCR. Here immunoSEQ multiplex PCR was the method, and the copy in TCRdb shows in-frame clones only, minus some. The data show under 200,000 clones, with approximately 12% seen just once and about 8% held by the top ten. The specimen was PBMCs. All receptors come from a man between 45 and 60 years old in good health and CMV-seropositive.

The chain couples TRBV7-2 to TRBJ2-7; 10 bases align to TRBD1. CDR3 length: 19 amino acids. J gave up 2 bases and V 2 bases, and 15 bases lay outside the gene matches. The germline V gene has CDR1 SGHTA and CDR2 FQGNSA. The CDR3 nucleotides read TGTGCCAGCAGCTTAAGAGGGACAGGGGACTCTTCTTCGGCCTACGAGCAGTACGTC. Translation gives CASSLRGTGDSSSAYEQYV.

The chain carries TRBV11-3 and TRBJ1-1, with D uncertain. The CDR3 covers 13 residues. V gave up 2 bases and J gave up 2 bases, with 6 bases separating them. Per germline, CDR1 SGHNT and CDR2 YENEEA. The CDR3 here is CASSLQANTEAFF. For the CDR3, the DNA is TGTGCCAGCAGCTTACAGGCCAACACTGAAGCTTTCTTT. The full variable domain, rest sourced from reference TRBV11-3 and TRBJ1-1, is EAGVVQSPRYKIIEKKQPVAFWCNPISGHNTLYWYLQNLGQGPELLIRYENEEAVDDSQLPKDRFSAERLKGVDSTLKIQPAELGDSAVYLCASSLQANTEAFFGQGTRLTVV.

This rearrangement joins TRBV5-6 to TRBJ1-1; no clear D. Germline V gene lookup returns CDR1 SGHDT and CDR2 YYEEEE. Trimming took off 4 bases at V and 1 base at J, with 8 bases between the two ends. The CDR3 consists of 13 residues. CDR3 sequence (DNA): TGTGCCAGCAGCCCGAGGCGGAACACTGAAGCTTTCTTT. This translates into CASSPRRNTEAFF.

This clone has a handful of counts. CDR3 in amino acids: CASSPSRDSLYITF. The CDR3 DNA is TGTGCCAGCAGCCCTAGCCGGGACAGTCTATACATCACCTTC. The chain has TRBV7-3 and TRBJ1-2; TRBD1 agrees at 7 bases. Germline V lookup: CDR1 SGHTA, CDR2 FQGTGA. This CDR3 is built from 14 residues. The V and J ends lost 5 bases and 13 bases, in that order; junction bases with no gene match: 16.